This entry lists 26 T cell receptor beta chains sequenced from one sample in a study of control samples from healthy donors and cancer patients. The method was immunoSEQ multiplex PCR; TCRdb's version includes in-frame clones alone and lacks a portion of them. The sample holds under 200,000 clones, over 85% seen once. Sequenced: blood. The receptors come from a woman aged 40 to 49 in good health.

V is TRBV6-2 or TRBV6-3 and J is TRBJ2-4; 10 nucleotides align to TRBD2. This CDR3 comprises 14 residues. The germline V gene encodes CDR1 MNHEY and CDR2 SVGEGT. Germline trimming cut 2 bases from V and 6 bases from J; bases unmatched to any gene: 1. The CDR3 bases are TGTGCCAGCAGTTACCCTAGCGGGAGAAACATTCAGTACTTC. It is translated as CASSYPSGRNIQYF.

A single count supports this clone. V usage is TRBV27 and J usage is TRBJ1-2; D gene unclear. CDR3 length: 13 residues. The V and J ends lost 2 bases and 5 bases respectively, with 9 bases between them. CDR1 and CDR2 (germline): MNHEY, SMNVEV (reference sequence). This CDR3 reads CASSLEVGYGYTF. The DNA for the CDR3 is TGTGCCAGCAGTTTAGAGGTAGGTTATGGCTACACCTTC.

The chain uses TRBV30 and TRBJ2-7, with 7 positions matching TRBD1. CDR3 length equals 14 residues. V lost 2 bases, J lost 4 bases, and 8 bases stayed unmatched. CDR1 and CDR2 (germline): GTSNPN, SVGIG (reference sequence). CDR3 coding DNA: TGTGCCTGGAGTCCCGGGACAGAGGTTTACGAGCAGTACTTC. Encoded protein: CAWSPGTEVYEQYF.

The chain recombines TRBV11-1 with TRBJ2-2; 9 nucleotides agree with TRBD1. Trimming at V came to 5 bases and at J to 6 bases, leaving 10 bases not matched to a gene. CDR3 length: 16 residues. Germline-derived CDR1 and CDR2 are SGHAT and FQDESV (reference sequence). This CDR3 reads CASSHRPGTGPGELFF. CDR3 sequence (DNA): TGTGCCAGCAGCCACCGTCCCGGGACAGGGCCCGGGGAGCTGTTTTTT.

Only one count was recorded for this clone. The gene calls are TRBV5-1 and TRBJ1-4; D is undetermined. Looked up from germline, CDR1 is SGHRS and CDR2 is YFSETQ. With 5 bases removed from V and 5 bases from J, the gap between germline ends came to 4 bases. The CDR3 sequence is 11 residues long. The CDR3 protein is CASRINEKLFF. The CDR3 DNA is TGCGCCAGCAGGATCAATGAAAAACTGTTTTTT.

The chain employs TRBV30 and TRBJ2-5; weak D call: TRBD1 (6 bases). Germline CDR1 reads GTSNPN; CDR2 reads SVGIG (reference sequence). The CDR3 spans 13 residues. Trimming stripped 4 bases from V and 5 bases from J, with 14 bases between. The CDR3 is CAWTGASGETQYF. CDR3 nucleotide sequence: TGTGCCTGGACAGGGGCTTCAGGGGAGACCCAGTACTTC.

The chain has TRBV6-5 and TRBJ1-5; 8 bases line up with TRBD1. This CDR3 contains 14 residues. Germline V gene lookup returns CDR1 MNHEY and CDR2 SVGAGI. V lost 6 bases and J lost 7; bases outside the gene matches: 8. The CDR3 bases are TGTGCCAGCAGCTACAGGACAGGGCGGCAGCCCCAGCATTTT. Amino acids: CASSYRTGRQPQHF.

The chain is built from TRBV12-5 and TRBJ1-1; no firm D call. Germline lookup yields CDR1 LGHNT and CDR2 FRNRAP. The CDR3 runs to 15 residues. The V gene lost 6 bases and the J gene lost 0 bases, with 14 bases spanning the gap. The DNA of the CDR3 is TGTGCTAGTGGACCGGGGTTTCCGATGAACACTGAAGCTTTCTTT. Protein sequence: CASGPGFPMNTEAFF. Full variable domain (rest looked up from reference TRBV12-5 and TRBJ1-1): DARVTQTPRHKVTEMGQEVTMRCQPILGHNTVFWYRQTMMQGLELLAYFRNRAPLDDSGMPKDRFSAEMPDATLATLKIQPSEPRDSAVYFCASGPGFPMNTEAFFGQGTRLTVV.

The rearrangement joins TRBV7-2 to TRBJ2-5; D may be TRBD2 (5 bases). The germline V gene has CDR1 SGHTA and CDR2 FQGNSA. The V end was cut by 8 bases, the J end by 5 bases, with 18 bases between. The CDR3 covers 14 residues. The CDR3 spells CASALLRTLETQYF. The CDR3 nucleotides read TGTGCCAGCGCCCTTCTAAGGACTCTGGAGACCCAGTACTTC.

The chain employs TRBV6-6 and TRBJ1-1, with a weak D call TRBD1 (6 bases). V lost 6 bases and J lost 4, with 15 bases in between. CDR1 and CDR2 (germline): MNHNY, SVGAGI (reference sequence). The CDR3 loop spans 14 amino acids. CDR3 in amino acids: CASRSTGRGTEAFF. The CDR3 DNA sequence: TGTGCCAGCAGATCTACAGGGCGCGGCACTGAAGCTTTCTTT.

J is TRBJ1-1 and V is TRBV10-3; the match to TRBD1 covers 7 bases. V was pared by 4 bases and J by 2 bases, with 7 bases of the junction left unmatched. The CDR3 consists of 15 residues. In germline, CDR1 is ENHRY, CDR2 SYGVKD. CDR3 nucleotide sequence: TGTGCCATCAGTGGTAGGGACAGCCAAAACACTGAAGCTTTCTTT. Its protein is CAISGRDSQNTEAFF.

The rearrangement links TRBV29-1 to TRBJ2-1; possibly TRBD1 for D (6 bases). The germline gives CDR1 SQVTM, CDR2 ANQGSEA. Deletions cut 4 bases from V and 6 bases from J, with 19 bases between. The CDR3 runs 15 residues. The CDR3 spells CSVGRRQEDSNEQFF. DNA for the CDR3: TGCAGCGTTGGTCGTAGACAGGAAGATAGCAATGAGCAGTTCTTC.

This clone was seen just once. The CDR3 nucleotides are TGTGCCAAGACCGTAGGGGGGACTAATGAAAAACTGTTTTTT. It encodes CAKTVGGTNEKLFF. The chain combines TRBV6-5 with TRBJ1-4; D is perhaps TRBD1 (6 bases). This CDR3 is 14 amino acids long. Germline lookup yields CDR1 MNHEY and CDR2 SVGAGI. V lost 10 bases, J lost 2 bases, and 14 bases lay in between.

The V call is TRBV12-5, the J call TRBJ1-2, with D uncertain. V was cut by 0 bases and J by 5 bases, with 16 bases left in between. CDR1 and CDR2 from the germline V gene are LGHNT and FRNRAP. CDR3 length: 16 residues. The CDR3 sequence is CASGLVGTAVGYGYTF. CDR3 DNA: TGTGCTAGTGGTTTGGTAGGAACAGCCGTAGGGTATGGCTACACCTTC.

The genes are TRBV4-3 and TRBJ1-5; D may be TRBD1 (5 bases). Trimming cost V 0 bases and J 7 bases, with 16 bases left between them. Germline CDR1 LGHNA, CDR2 YSLEER. There are 16 residues in the CDR3. CDR3 in DNA: TGCGCCAGCAGCCAAGATCGGGGCGGTCGAGGGCAGCCCCAGCATTTT. Encoded protein: CASSQDRGGRGQPQHF.

CDR3 bases: TGTGCCTGGAACAAACAGGGGTATAATGAAAAACTGTTTTTT. Protein product: CAWNKQGYNEKLFF. The J gene is TRBJ1-4, the V gene TRBV30, with 7 bases lining up with TRBD1. Per the germline V gene, CDR1 is GTSNPN and CDR2 is SVGIG (reference sequence). The CDR3 extends over 14 amino acids. V lost 4 bases, J lost 4 bases, and 6 bases stayed unmatched.

J is TRBJ2-2 and V is TRBV9; D uncertain. In germline, CDR1 is SGDLS, CDR2 YYNGEE. The CDR3 runs to 13 residues. Trimming shortened V by 1 base and J by 6 bases, and 7 bases separated the two germline ends. The DNA for the CDR3 is TGTGCCAGCAGCGTATTCGGGTCCGGGGAGCTGTTTTTT. Its protein product is CASSVFGSGELFF.

The rearrangement uses TRBV27 and TRBJ2-1; 10 bases match TRBD2. CDR1 MNHEY and CDR2 SMNVEV come from the germline V gene (reference sequence). Losses at the gene ends were 4 bases for V and 4 bases for J; bases not matched to a gene: 13. This CDR3 is built from 18 residues. The CDR3 spells CASSSKQFSGGKYNEQFF. In DNA form, the CDR3 reads TGTGCCAGCAGTTCCAAGCAATTTAGCGGGGGGAAATACAATGAGCAGTTCTTC.

V and J are TRBV18 and TRBJ1-1; D remains unclear. The germline V and J ends were trimmed by 3 bases and 1 base, with 15 bases remaining between them. The CDR3 is 16 residues long. CDR1 and CDR2 from the germline V gene are KGHSH and LQKENI. Here the CDR3 reads CASSPSNGGANTEAFF. Here the CDR3 DNA reads TGTGCCAGCTCACCTAGTAACGGTGGCGCGAACACTGAAGCTTTCTTT.

The chain links TRBV7-2 to TRBJ1-5; D uncertain. The CDR3 runs 15 residues. Germline lookup yields CDR1 SGHTA and CDR2 FQGNSA. The germline V and J ends were trimmed by 0 bases and 5 bases, with 11 bases remaining between them. This CDR3 is CASSLASTADQPQHF. In DNA form, the CDR3 reads TGTGCCAGCAGCTTAGCTAGTACAGCCGATCAGCCCCAGCATTTT.

This chain uses TRBV19 with TRBJ1-1; D is ambiguous. V was trimmed by 2 bases and J by 1 base, leaving 5 bases between them. This CDR3 comprises 13 residues. Germline CDR1 reads LNHDA; CDR2 reads SQIVND (reference sequence). CDR3 protein: CASSIRENTEAFF. In DNA, the CDR3 is TGTGCCAGTAGTATACGGGAGAACACTGAAGCTTTCTTT.

This chain links TRBV6-2 or TRBV6-3 with TRBJ2-1; D possibly corresponds to TRBD1 (6 bases). The CDR3 is made up of 11 amino acids. Germline V CDR1 and CDR2: MNHEY, SVGEGT. Trimming shortened V by 5 bases and J by 9 bases, and 8 bases separated the two germline ends. This CDR3 is CASSQGSEQFF. DNA for the CDR3: TGTGCCAGCAGTCAGGGGAGTGAGCAGTTCTTC.

The chain joins TRBV7-8 to TRBJ2-1; D is possibly TRBD1 or TRBD2 (5 bases each). The CDR3 runs 16 residues. Trimming cost V 7 bases and J 0 bases, with 16 bases left between them. Germline CDR1 SGHVS, CDR2 FQNEAQ. The CDR3 DNA sequence: TGTGCCAGCAAACTCGGGACGCTAAGCTCCTACAATGAGCAGTTCTTC. It encodes CASKLGTLSSYNEQFF.

The chain links TRBV7-3 to TRBJ2-7; D tentatively fits TRBD1 or TRBD2 (6 bases each). The germline V gene has CDR1 SGHTA and CDR2 FQGTGA. The CDR3 runs to 14 residues. V was trimmed by 3 bases and J by 2 bases, leaving 11 bases between them. The CDR3 sequence: CASSFGGPPYEQYF. CDR3 DNA: TGTGCCAGCAGCTTTGGGGGGCCCCCCTACGAGCAGTACTTC. Looking up the rest from reference TRBV7-3 and TRBJ2-7 gives the full variable domain: GAGVSQTPSNKVTEKGKYVELRCDPISGHTALYWYRQSLGQGPEFLIYFQGTGAADDSGLPNDRFFAVRPEGSVSTLKIQRTERGDSAVYLCASSFGGPPYEQYFGPGTRLTVT.

The chain recombines TRBV10-2 with TRBJ2-7; 7 bases agree with TRBD2. The germline V gene encodes CDR1 WSHSY and CDR2 SAAADI. The CDR3 runs to 17 residues. V shed 6 bases, J shed 3 bases, and the junction held 17 bases outside the gene matches. CDR3 sequence: CASSHIPRTSLIYEQYF. The CDR3 DNA is TGCGCCAGCAGCCATATTCCCCGGACTAGTCTAATCTACGAGCAGTACTTC.

The chain uses TRBV5-4 and TRBJ1-5; TRBD1 matches at 7 bases. Trimming at V came to 4 bases and at J to 1 base, leaving 2 bases not matched to a gene. CDR3 size: 14 residues. The V gene's germline CDR1 is SGHNT and CDR2 YYREEE (reference sequence). The CDR3 DNA reads as TGTGCCAGCAGCGAGGGACAGAGCAATCAGCCCCAGCATTTT. Translating it yields CASSEGQSNQPQHF.